This T cell receptor (beta chain) derives from a study of T cell repertoires in cytomegalovirus infection. About the research overall: Well-studied HLA-B-restricted CMV epitopes were used in the study alongside recently identified HLA-C-restricted ones.

Comments on this clonotype: Its antigen is currently unknown.

TCRdb fed the reads into MiXCR, producing one record per CDR3 protein. This sample has fewer than 900,000 distinct CDR3 sequences, with almost 30% found just once. Germline trimming cut 5 bases from V and 2 bases from J; bases unmatched to any gene: 17. Looked up from germline, CDR1 is SEHNR and CDR2 is FQNEAQ (reference sequence). The CDR3 runs 20 residues. Whole-study results and caveats: There were HLA-C-restricted CMV-specific TCR beta clonotypes dominating the ex vivo response.

The TCR sequence derives from a human donor in good health (CMV status not recorded). Some clones in this sample may be carry-over from other donors' samples. The source material was cultured CD8+ T cells from PBMCs, sampled from culture after CMV antigen stimulation. The V and J genes are TRBV7-9 and TRBJ2-2, with 10 bases lining up with TRBD2. CDR3 amino acids: CASSPVPNLSGGANTGELFF. Written as DNA, the CDR3 is TGTGCCAGCAGCCCCGTGCCCAACCTGAGCGGGGGGGCCAACACCGGGGAGCTGTTTTTT. The entire variable domain, with the rest obtained from reference TRBV7-9 and TRBJ2-2, is as follows: DTGVSQNPRHKITKRGQNVTFRCDPISEHNRLYWYRQTLGQGPEFLTYFQNEAQLEKSRLLSDRFSAERPKGSFSTLEIQRTEQGDSAMYLCASSPVPNLSGGANTGELFFGEGSRLTVL.